This T cell receptor (beta chain) was captured by sequencing in a study of radiation and T cells in renal cell carcinoma. Generated by immunoSEQ multiplex PCR, the TCRdb table keeps only in-frame clones and is missing some. The table has around 100,000 clones, 75% to 85% seen once. Time point described: blood 4 weeks post-SBRT, at nephrectomy. Documented treatment: 15 Gy SBRT to primary tumor, nephrectomy 4 weeks later. Nephrectomy followed 15 Gy stereotactic body radiation by 4 weeks. Germline V gene lookup returns CDR1 GTSNPN and CDR2 SVGIG (reference sequence). The V gene end was trimmed by 4 bases and the J gene end by 3 bases; junction bases not matched to a gene: 8. The CDR3 is 17 amino acids.

The clonotype originates from a man aged 60 to 69 with renal cell carcinoma. The sequenced sample was blood, obtained from a patient whose treatment included radiotherapy and nephrectomy. The chain couples TRBV30 to TRBJ2-3; 15 bases line up with TRBD2. CDR3 DNA sequence: TGTGCCTGGACCGGGACTAGCGGGAGGCTGTGGACAGATACGCAGTATTTT. Encoded protein: CAWTGTSGRLWTDTQYF.